These 12 T cell receptor beta chains were all obtained from the same sample, sequenced in a study of glioma-infiltrating T cells. TCR alpha and beta CDR3 regions were amplified from RNA using iRepertoire nested multiplex PCR. MiXCR was run by TCRdb on the multiplex PCR reads, yielding one entry per CDR3 protein. The sample yields around 150,000 distinct CDR3 sequences, around 40% seen once. The sample consisted of glioma tissue, nonneoplastic brain tissue, or PBMCs (not recorded which). The receptor set was obtained from a human donor with low-grade glioma or glioblastoma, undergoing nonglioma brain surgery, or in good health (not recorded which).

The table lists this clonotype with a few counts. The chain uses TRBV20-1 and TRBJ1-5; TRBD1 matches at 9 bases. Trimming took 0 bases from V and 4 from J; bases not matched to a gene: 10. Germline V gene sequence: CDR1 DFQATT, CDR2 SNEGSKA (reference sequence). The CDR3 extends over 17 amino acids. The CDR3 sequence is CSARDLTGGARNQPQHF. In DNA form, the CDR3 reads TGCAGTGCTAGAGATCTAACAGGGGGCGCGAGGAATCAGCCCCAGCATTTT.

This clonotype was recorded a few times. The CDR3 sequence is CASSYDYFSPLHF. CDR3 bases: TGTGCCAGCAGTTACGACTATTTTTCACCCCTCCACTTT. The chain has TRBV6-6 and TRBJ1-6, with D unresolved. Trimming cost V 2 bases and J 9 bases, with 8 bases left between them. The germline CDR1 and CDR2 sequences are MNHNY and SVGAGI (reference sequence). The CDR3 is 13 amino acids.

This chain joins TRBV27 and TRBJ1-2, with TRBD1 matching 7 bases. Per the germline V gene, CDR1 is MNHEY and CDR2 is SMNVEV (reference sequence). The length of the CDR3 is 13 residues. J was trimmed by 4 bases and V by 5 bases; bases with no gene match: 4. This CDR3 is CASSPQGIYGYTF. DNA of the CDR3: TGTGCCAGCAGTCCACAGGGGATCTATGGCTACACCTTC.

V usage is TRBV20-1 and J usage is TRBJ2-1; 9 bases are a match to TRBD1. Germline V gene sequence: CDR1 DFQATT, CDR2 SNEGSKA (reference sequence). Trimming at V came to 6 bases and at J to 5 bases, leaving 8 bases not matched to a gene. There are 14 residues in the CDR3. The CDR3 here is CSAPWDRDHNEQFF. The CDR3 DNA follows: TGCAGTGCCCCCTGGGACAGGGATCACAATGAGCAGTTCTTC.

This clonotype was counted only a few times. V usage is TRBV7-2 and J usage is TRBJ2-5; D remains unclear. Germline V gene sequence: CDR1 SGHTA, CDR2 FQGNSA. CDR3 length equals 12 residues. Deletions cut 3 bases from V and 4 bases from J, with 6 bases between. In DNA, the CDR3 is TGTGCCAGCAGCTTTTTGGGAGAGACCCAGTACTTC. It translates to CASSFLGETQYF.

The chain couples TRBV7-6 to TRBJ2-3; D not resolved. Trimming took 1 base from V and 5 from J, leaving 7 bases between them. Per germline, CDR1 SGHVS and CDR2 FNYEAQ. The CDR3 is 13 residues long. Here the CDR3 DNA reads TGTGCCAGCAGCTTAGGTTGGGGAGATACGCAGTATTTT. This gives the protein CASSLGWGDTQYF.

Many counts were recorded for this clonotype. The chain joins TRBV7-2 to TRBJ2-3; no firm D call. Germline CDR1 is SGHTA and CDR2 is FQGNSA. This CDR3 is built from 14 residues. Trimming stripped 3 bases from V and 5 bases from J, with 12 bases between. The CDR3 loop is CASSFLGLIDTQYF. The CDR3 DNA reads as TGTGCCAGCAGCTTTCTAGGTCTGATAGATACGCAGTATTTT. The entire variable domain, with the rest obtained from reference TRBV7-2 and TRBJ2-3, is as follows: GAGVSQSPSNKVTEKGKDVELRCDPISGHTALYWYRQSLGQGLEFLIYFQGNSAPDKSGLPSDRFSAERTGGSVSTLTIQRTQQEDSAVYLCASSFLGLIDTQYFGPGTRLTVL.

The rearrangement uses TRBV6-2 or TRBV6-3 and TRBJ1-2; a possible D gene is TRBD1 (5 bases). Germline-derived CDR1 and CDR2 are MNHEY and SVGEGT. The CDR3 sequence is 16 residues long. The V gene lost 5 bases and the J gene lost 1 base, with 17 bases spanning the gap. The CDR3 nucleotides read TGTGCCAGCAGTCCCACCGAAGGCAGGGATAACTATGGCTACACCTTC. Protein product: CASSPTEGRDNYGYTF.

This clonotype has more than one count but fewer than ten. CDR3: CASNFRTGQSDGYTF. The CDR3 bases are TGTGCCAGCAACTTCCGGACAGGCCAATCGGATGGCTACACCTTC. The chain combines TRBV6-1 with TRBJ1-2; 7 nucleotides match TRBD1. The CDR3 spans 15 residues. V gave up 7 bases and J gave up 6 bases; unmatched junction bases: 14. Germline loops: CDR1 MNHNS, CDR2 SASEGT.

The chain uses TRBV6-6 and TRBJ1-6; D remains ambiguous. This CDR3 comprises 17 residues. The V and J ends lost 0 bases and 7 bases respectively, with 16 bases between them. Germline CDR1 reads MNHNY; CDR2 reads SVGAGI (reference sequence). Written as DNA, the CDR3 is TGTGCCAGCAGTTACTCGAAGGAATTGCGGATGAATTCACCCCTCCACTTT. This encodes CASSYSKELRMNSPLHF.

This clonotype was found a few times. CDR3 region: CASSLISGGRTDTQYF. DNA for the CDR3: TGTGCCAGCAGCCTAATTAGCGGGGGGCGCACAGATACGCAGTATTTT. The rearrangement uses TRBV7-2 and TRBJ2-3, with 10 nucleotides matching TRBD2. This CDR3 spans 16 amino acids. V was clipped by 5 bases and J by 1 base; unmatched bases: 6. From germline, CDR1 is SGHTA and CDR2 FQGNSA.

This clonotype has only one observation. This chain joins TRBV29-1 and TRBJ1-1, with D tentatively TRBD1 (6 bases). Trimming cost V 4 bases and J 11 bases, with 17 bases left between them. The CDR3 is 12 amino acids. Germline V gene data show CDR1 as SQVTM and CDR2 as ANQGSEA. The CDR3 coding sequence is TGCAGCGTTGTTTCGGCAGGGGAAGAGGCTTTCTTT. Translated, it gives CSVVSAGEEAFF. The full variable domain, in which reference TRBV29-1 and TRBJ1-1 provide the parts outside the CDR3, is SAVISQKPSRDICQRGTSLTIQCQVDSQVTMMFWYRQQPGQSLTLIATANQGSEATYESGFVIDKFPISRPNLTFSTLTVSNMSPEDSSIYLCSVVSAGEEAFFGQGTRLTVV.